Included here is one T cell receptor (beta chain) sequence, with context. What it binds is unknown. This entry comes from a study of PD-1 blockade in classical Hodgkin lymphoma. Study overall: The study gave patients nivolumab 3 mg/kg intravenously every 2 weeks. Study findings and constraints: Researchers reported that CD4+ TCR diversity, though not CD8+, rose significantly by C4D1.

Time point noted: cycle 4 day 1 (C4D1), after around six weeks of nivolumab. There was relapse after autologous stem cell transplantation in every patient, and there was variation in brentuximab vedotin exposure. Germline-derived CDR1 and CDR2 are SGHRS and YFSETQ. The CDR3 consists of 18 residues. J gave up 0 bases and V 1 base, and 6 bases lay outside the gene matches. Profiling relied on immunoSEQ multiplex PCR, and the TCRdb table lists in-frame clones only, not all of them. The profile shows tens of thousands of clones, nearly 90% of them singletons. The chain is built from TRBV5-1 and TRBJ2-3; 12 nucleotides line up with TRBD2. The receptor comes from a human donor with classical Hodgkin lymphoma. Sequencing used peripheral blood mononuclear cells (PBMCs), obtained before the fourth cycle of nivolumab. The CDR3 is CASSLQAGTSGSTDTQYF. The DNA of the CDR3 is TGCGCCAGCAGCTTGCAAGCCGGGACTAGCGGGAGCACAGATACGCAGTATTTT.